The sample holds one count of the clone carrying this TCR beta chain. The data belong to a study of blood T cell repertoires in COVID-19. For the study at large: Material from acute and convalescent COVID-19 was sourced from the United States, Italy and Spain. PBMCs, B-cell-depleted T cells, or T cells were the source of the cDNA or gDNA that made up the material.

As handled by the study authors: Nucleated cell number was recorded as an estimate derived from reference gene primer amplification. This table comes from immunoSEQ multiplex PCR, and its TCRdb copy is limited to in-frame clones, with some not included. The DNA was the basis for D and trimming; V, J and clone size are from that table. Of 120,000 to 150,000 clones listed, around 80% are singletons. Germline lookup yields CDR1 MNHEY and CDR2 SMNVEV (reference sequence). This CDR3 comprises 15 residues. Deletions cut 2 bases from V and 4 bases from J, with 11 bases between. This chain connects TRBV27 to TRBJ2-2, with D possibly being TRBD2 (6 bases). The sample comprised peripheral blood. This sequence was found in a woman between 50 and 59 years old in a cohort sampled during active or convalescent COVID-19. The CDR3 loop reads CASSLGGVVTGELFF. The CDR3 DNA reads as TGTGCCAGCAGTTTAGGCGGGGTGGTCACCGGGGAGCTGTTTTTT.